A single T cell receptor (beta chain) is shown here with its context. The assay was immunoSEQ multiplex PCR, and TCRdb's table has in-frame clones only and misses some. The sample lists 200,000 or so clones, more than 80% occurring once. The data are from a study of blood T cell repertoires in COVID-19. Germline CDR1 MNHEY, CDR2 SVGAGI. This CDR3 has 15 amino acids. Unmatched junction bases numbered 7, after V lost 5 bases and J lost 2 bases. The sample was peripheral blood. The clonotype comes from a woman older than 75 with COVID-19, enrolled during active disease. The chain uses TRBV6-5 and TRBJ2-7; 9 nucleotides line up with TRBD1. CDR3 bases: TGTGCCAGCAGTAGCGCGGGGACAGGGACCTACGAGCAGTACTTC. Translating gives CASSSAGTGTYEQYF.